This T cell receptor beta chain was sequenced for a study of cytomegalovirus exposure and HLA in healthy donors. Background on the study: The Caucasian-associated ancestry cluster contained approximately 81% of the 398 genotyped donors.

The PCR ran on 60 Vbeta and 13 Jbeta primers. The data were produced by immunoSEQ multiplex PCR, yet TCRdb's version contains in-frame clones alone and is incomplete. Listed are over 90,000 clones; 3% to 3.5% falls within the top ten. Study-level findings and limits: Within an earlier analysis, most TCR beta V segments proved productive either about 90% or about 30% of the time. The study found most TCR sequences rare, yet found some public TCRs in many donors. Evidence from a later analysis indicated that most CMV-associated TCR beta chains looked HLA-restricted.

With respect to this clone: Its antigen is not known.

The sample was PBMCs. This receptor was identified in a man aged 35 to 55 in good health and CMV-seronegative.

The CDR3 bases are TGTGCTAGTGGTTTGGACCAGGCGTCCGAGCAGTACTTC. Its translation is CASGLDQASEQYF. The gene calls are TRBV12-5 and TRBJ2-7; D is uncertain. The CDR3 runs to 13 residues. CDR1 is LGHNT and CDR2 is FRNRAP in the germline V gene. Trimming pared 1 base from V and 6 bases from J, leaving 10 bases between.